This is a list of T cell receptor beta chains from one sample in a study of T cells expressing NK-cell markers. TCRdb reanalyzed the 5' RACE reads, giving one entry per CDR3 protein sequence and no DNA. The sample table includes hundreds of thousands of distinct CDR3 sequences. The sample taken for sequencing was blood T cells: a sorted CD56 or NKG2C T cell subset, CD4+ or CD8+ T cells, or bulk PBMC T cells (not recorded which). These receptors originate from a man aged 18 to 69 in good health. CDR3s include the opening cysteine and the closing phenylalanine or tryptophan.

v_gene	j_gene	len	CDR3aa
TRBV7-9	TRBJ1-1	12	CASSLVDGEAFF
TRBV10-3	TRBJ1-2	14	CAITVQGLGGGYTF
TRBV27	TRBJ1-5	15	CASSFSRVGNQPQHF
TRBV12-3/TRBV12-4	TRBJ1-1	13	CASSSGGRTEAFF
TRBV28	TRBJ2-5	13	CASKREGGETQYF
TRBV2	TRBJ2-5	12	CASSRLAETQYF
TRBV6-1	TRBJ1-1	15	CASSEWDMAWTEAFF
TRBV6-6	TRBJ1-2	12	CASSSTSEGYTF
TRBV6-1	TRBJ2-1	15	CASSSSLAAAHEQFF
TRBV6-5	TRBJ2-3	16	CASRRNGESSTDTQYF
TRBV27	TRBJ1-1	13	CASSPPSGGLAFF
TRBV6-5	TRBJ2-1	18	CASSYPLGLAGLNNEQFF
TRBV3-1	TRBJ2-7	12	CASSQGPGKQYF
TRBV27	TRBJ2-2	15	CASRPEGAITGELFF
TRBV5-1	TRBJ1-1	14	CASSLGQGAGKAFF
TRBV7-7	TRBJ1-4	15	CASSQGGSTNEKLFF
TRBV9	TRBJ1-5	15	CARSDVPGIIGPQHF
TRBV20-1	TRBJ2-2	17	CSARPPNRGRYTGELFF
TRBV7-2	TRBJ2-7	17	CASSPIPPEGIAYEQYF
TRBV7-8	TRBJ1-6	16	CASSSSDRGFISPLHF
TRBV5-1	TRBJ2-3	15	CASRISAGGGDTQYF
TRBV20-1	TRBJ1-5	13	CSARGTPDQPQHF
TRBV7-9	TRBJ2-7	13	CASSQRDSYEQYF
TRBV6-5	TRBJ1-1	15	CASSYRQGRIKEAFF
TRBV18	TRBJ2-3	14	CASSRNSLTDTQYF
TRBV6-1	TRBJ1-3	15	CASLLYGASGNTIYF
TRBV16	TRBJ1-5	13	CASSPDDNQPQHF
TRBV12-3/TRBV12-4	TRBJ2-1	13	CAVRTSHFHEQFF
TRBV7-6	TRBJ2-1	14	CASSLKGSGHEQFF
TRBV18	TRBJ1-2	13	CASSPSLEYGYTF
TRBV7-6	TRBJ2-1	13	CASSLQSYNEQFF
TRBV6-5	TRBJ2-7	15	CASSYGGSQVYEQYF
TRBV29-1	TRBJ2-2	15	CSVRLAGANTGELFF
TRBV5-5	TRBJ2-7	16	CASSLRSREGKYEQYF
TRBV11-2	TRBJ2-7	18	CASSSTVSGGAGSLEQYF
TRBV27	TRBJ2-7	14	CASSSRRRTYEQYF
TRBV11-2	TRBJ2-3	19	CASSPGTSATFTSTDTQYF
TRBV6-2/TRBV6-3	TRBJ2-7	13	CASSYPDGTQQYF
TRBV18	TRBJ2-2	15	CASSPPKGGTGELFF
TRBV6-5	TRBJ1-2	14	CASSSDRRYYGYTF
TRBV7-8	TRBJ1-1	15	CASSLVRTGGTEAFF
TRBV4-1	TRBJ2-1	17	CASSQDLSSAIFNEQFF
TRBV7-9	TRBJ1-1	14	CASSGGQGQREAFF
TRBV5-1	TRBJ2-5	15	CASSLTGETRETQYF
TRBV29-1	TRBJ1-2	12	CSVGIGTGGYTF